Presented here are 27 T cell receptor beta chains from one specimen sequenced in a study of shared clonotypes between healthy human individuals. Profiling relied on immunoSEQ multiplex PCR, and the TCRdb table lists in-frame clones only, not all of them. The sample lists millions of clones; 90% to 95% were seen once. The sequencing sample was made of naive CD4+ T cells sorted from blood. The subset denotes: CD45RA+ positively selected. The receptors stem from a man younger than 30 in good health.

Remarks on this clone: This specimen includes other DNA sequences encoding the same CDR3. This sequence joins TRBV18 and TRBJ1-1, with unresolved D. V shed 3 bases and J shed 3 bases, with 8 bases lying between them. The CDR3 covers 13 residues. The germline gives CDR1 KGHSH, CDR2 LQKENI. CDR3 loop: CASSPIRDTEAFF. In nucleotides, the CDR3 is TGTGCCAGCTCACCGATAAGGGACACTGAAGCTTTCTTT.

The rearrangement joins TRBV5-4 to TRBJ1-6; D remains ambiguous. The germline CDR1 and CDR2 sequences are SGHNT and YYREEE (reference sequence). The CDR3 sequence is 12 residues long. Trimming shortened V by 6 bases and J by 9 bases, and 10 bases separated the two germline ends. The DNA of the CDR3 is TGTGCCAGCAACCAAGGAAGTTCACCCCTCCACTTT. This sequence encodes CASNQGSSPLHF.

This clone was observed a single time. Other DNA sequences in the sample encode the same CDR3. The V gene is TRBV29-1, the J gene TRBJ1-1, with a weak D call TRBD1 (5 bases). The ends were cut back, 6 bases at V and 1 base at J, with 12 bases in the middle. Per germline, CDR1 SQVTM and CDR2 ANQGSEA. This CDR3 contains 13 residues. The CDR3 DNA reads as TGCAGCGTCGTCGGGACGGGGAACACTGAAGCTTTCTTT. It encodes CSVVGTGNTEAFF.

CDR3 DNA sequence: TGTGCCAGCAGTGAAGAAGGGGGCTCCTACAATGAGCAGTTCTTC. This codes for CASSEEGGSYNEQFF. The chain couples TRBV2 to TRBJ2-1; D might be TRBD1 (6 bases). Trimming took 1 base from V and 0 from J, leaving 7 bases between them. There are 15 residues in the CDR3. The germline V gene has CDR1 SNHLY and CDR2 FYNNEI.

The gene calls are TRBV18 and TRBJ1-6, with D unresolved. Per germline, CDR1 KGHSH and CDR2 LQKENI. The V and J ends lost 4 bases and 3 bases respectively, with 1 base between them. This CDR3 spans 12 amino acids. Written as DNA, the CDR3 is TGTGCCAGCTCACGCTATAATTCACCCCTCCACTTT. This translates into CASSRYNSPLHF.

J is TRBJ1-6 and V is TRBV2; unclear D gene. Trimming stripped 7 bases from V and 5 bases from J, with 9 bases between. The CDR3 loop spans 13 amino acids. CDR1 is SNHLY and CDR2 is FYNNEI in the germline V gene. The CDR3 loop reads CASTETNNSPLHF. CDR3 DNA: TGTGCCAGCACAGAGACGAATAATTCACCCCTCCACTTT.

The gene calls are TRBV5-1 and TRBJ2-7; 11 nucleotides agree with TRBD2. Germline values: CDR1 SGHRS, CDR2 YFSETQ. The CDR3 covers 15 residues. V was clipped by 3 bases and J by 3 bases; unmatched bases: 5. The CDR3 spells CASSSSSGGFYEQYF. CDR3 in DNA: TGCGCCAGCAGCTCTTCTAGCGGGGGGTTCTACGAGCAGTACTTC.

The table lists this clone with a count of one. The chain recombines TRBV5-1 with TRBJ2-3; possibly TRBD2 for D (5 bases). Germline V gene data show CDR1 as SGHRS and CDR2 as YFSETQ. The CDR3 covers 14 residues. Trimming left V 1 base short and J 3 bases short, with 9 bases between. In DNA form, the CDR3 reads TGCGCCAGCAGCTTGCTCTCGGGGACAGATACGCAGTATTTT. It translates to CASSLLSGTDTQYF.

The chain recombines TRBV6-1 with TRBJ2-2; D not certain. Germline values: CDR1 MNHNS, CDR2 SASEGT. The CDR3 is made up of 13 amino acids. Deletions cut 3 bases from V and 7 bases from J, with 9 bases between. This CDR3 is CASSESWFGELFF. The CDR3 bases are TGTGCCAGCAGTGAGTCTTGGTTCGGGGAGCTGTTTTTT.

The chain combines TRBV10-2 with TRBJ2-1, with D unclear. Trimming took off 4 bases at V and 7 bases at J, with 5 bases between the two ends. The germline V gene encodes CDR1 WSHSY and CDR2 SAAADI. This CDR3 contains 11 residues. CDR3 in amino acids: CASSVYNEQFF. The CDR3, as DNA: TGCGCCAGCAGTGTCTATAATGAGCAGTTCTTC.

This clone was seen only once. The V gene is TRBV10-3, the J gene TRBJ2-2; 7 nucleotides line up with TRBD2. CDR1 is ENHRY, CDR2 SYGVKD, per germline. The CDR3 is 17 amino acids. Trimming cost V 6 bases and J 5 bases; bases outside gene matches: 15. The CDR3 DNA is TGTGCCATCAGCCGCGAGTTGGGGCAGGGAGGGACCGGGGAGCTGTTTTTT. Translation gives CAISRELGQGGTGELFF.

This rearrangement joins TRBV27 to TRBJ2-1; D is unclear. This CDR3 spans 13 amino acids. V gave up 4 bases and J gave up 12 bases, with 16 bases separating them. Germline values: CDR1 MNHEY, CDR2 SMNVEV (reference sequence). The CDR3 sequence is CASSSIHDMRQFF. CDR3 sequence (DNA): TGTGCCAGCAGTTCCATCCATGATATGAGGCAGTTCTTC.

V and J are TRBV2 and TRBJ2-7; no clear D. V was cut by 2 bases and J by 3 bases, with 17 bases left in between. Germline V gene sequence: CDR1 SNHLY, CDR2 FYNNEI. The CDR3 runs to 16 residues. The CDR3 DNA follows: TGTGCCAGCAGTGAACCCTTGCAAAGGGTCGACTACGAGCAGTACTTC. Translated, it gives CASSEPLQRVDYEQYF.

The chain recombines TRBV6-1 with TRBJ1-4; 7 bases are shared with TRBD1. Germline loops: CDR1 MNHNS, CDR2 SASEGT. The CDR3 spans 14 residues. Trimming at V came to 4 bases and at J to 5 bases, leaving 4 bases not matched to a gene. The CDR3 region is CASSAQGWNEKLFF. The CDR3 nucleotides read TGTGCCAGCAGTGCACAGGGGTGGAATGAAAAACTGTTTTTT.

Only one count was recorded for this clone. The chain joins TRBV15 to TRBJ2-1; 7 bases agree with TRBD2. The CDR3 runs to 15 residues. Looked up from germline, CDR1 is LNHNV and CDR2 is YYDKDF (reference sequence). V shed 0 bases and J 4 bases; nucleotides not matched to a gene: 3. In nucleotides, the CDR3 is TGTGCCACCAGCAGAGACAGCGGGGCGTACAATGAGCAGTTCTTC. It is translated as CATSRDSGAYNEQFF.

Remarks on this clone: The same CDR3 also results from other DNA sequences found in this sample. CDR3 sequence reads: CASSLRGNYGYTF. In nucleotides, the CDR3 is TGTGCCAGCAGTTTGCGGGGTAACTATGGCTACACCTTC. The chain has TRBV28 and TRBJ1-2, with D unresolved. V was pared by 3 bases and J by 1 base, with 6 bases between. Germline V CDR1 and CDR2: MDHEN, SYDVKM. This CDR3 is 13 amino acids long.

CDR3 residues: CASSERRGGNEQFF. CDR3 in DNA: TGCGCCAGCAGTGAGCGGCGAGGGGGAAATGAGCAGTTCTTC. V gene TRBV10-1 combines with J gene TRBJ2-1, with a possible D match to TRBD1 (6 bases). V was trimmed by 2 bases and J by 7 bases, leaving 12 bases between them. Germline-derived CDR1 and CDR2 are WNHNN and SYGVQD (reference sequence). This CDR3 is built from 14 residues.

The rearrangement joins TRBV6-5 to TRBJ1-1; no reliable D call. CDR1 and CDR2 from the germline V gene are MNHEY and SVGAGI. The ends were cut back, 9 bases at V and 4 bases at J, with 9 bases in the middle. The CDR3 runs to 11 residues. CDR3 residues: CASKTSTEAFF. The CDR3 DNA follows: TGTGCCAGTAAAACAAGCACTGAAGCTTTCTTT.

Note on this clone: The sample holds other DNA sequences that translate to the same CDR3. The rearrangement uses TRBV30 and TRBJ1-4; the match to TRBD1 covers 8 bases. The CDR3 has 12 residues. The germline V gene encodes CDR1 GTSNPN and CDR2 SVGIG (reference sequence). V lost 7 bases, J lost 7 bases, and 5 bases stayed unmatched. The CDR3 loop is CASDREGEKLFF. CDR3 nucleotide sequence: TGTGCCTCGGACAGGGAAGGTGAAAAACTGTTTTTT. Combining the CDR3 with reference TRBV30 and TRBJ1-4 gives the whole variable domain SQTIHQWPATLVQPVGSPLSLECTVEGTSNPNLYWYRQAAGRGLQLLFYSVGIGQISSEVPQNLSASRPQDRQFILSSKKLLLSDSGFYLCASDREGEKLFFGSGTQLSVL.

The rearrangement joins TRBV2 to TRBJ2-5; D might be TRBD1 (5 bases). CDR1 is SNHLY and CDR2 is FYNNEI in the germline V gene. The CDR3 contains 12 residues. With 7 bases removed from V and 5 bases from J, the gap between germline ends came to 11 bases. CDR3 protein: CASNQGLETQYF. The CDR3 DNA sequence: TGTGCCAGCAATCAGGGCTTGGAGACCCAGTACTTC.

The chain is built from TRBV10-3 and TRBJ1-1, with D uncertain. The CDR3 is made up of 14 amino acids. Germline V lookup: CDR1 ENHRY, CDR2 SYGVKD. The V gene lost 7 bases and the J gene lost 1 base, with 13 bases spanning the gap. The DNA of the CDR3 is TGTGCCATCACCGAATTTGTACAGAACACTGAAGCTTTCTTT. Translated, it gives CAITEFVQNTEAFF.

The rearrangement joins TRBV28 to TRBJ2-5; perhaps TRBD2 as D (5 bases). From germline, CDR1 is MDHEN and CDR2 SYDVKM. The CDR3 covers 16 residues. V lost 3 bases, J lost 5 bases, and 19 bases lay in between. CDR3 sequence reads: CASSLYQVGVGETQYF. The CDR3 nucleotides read TGTGCCAGCAGTTTGTACCAGGTGGGAGTGGGGGAGACCCAGTACTTC.

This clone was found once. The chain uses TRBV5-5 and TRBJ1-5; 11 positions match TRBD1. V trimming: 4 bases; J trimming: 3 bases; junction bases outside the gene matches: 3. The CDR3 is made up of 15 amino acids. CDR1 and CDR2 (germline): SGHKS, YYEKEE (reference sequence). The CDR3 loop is CASSGDRGDNQPQHF. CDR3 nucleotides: TGTGCCAGCAGCGGGGACAGGGGGGACAATCAGCCCCAGCATTTT.

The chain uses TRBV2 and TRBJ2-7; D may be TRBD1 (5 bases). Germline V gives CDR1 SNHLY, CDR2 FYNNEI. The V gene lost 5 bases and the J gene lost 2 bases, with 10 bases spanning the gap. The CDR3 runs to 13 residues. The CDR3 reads CASSRGQAYEQYF. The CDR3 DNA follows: TGTGCCAGCAGTAGAGGACAAGCCTACGAGCAGTACTTC.

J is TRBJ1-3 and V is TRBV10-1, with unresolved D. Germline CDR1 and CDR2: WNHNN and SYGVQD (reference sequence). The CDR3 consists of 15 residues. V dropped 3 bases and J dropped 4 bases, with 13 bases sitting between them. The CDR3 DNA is TGCGCCAGCAGTGAATCAGGTATCGACGGAAACACCATATATTTT. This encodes CASSESGIDGNTIYF.

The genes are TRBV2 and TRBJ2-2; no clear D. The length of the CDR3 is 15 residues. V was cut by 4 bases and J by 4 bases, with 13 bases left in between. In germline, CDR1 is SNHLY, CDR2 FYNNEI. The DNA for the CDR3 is TGTGCCAGCAGTGCTACACCCCCAGGCACCGGGGAGCTGTTTTTT. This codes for CASSATPPGTGELFF.

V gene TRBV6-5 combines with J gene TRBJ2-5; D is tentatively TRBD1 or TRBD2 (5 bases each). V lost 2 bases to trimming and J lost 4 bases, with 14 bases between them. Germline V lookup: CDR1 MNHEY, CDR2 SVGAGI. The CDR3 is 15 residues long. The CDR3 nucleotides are TGTGCCAGCAGTTACCGCCCCGATGGGGGAGAGACCCAGTACTTC. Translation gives CASSYRPDGGETQYF.